This T cell receptor beta chain derives from a study of OX40 agonist ivuxolimab in advanced cancers. Assay used: immunoSEQ multiplex PCR; TCRdb lists only in-frame clones, some missing. This sample has 80,000 to 95,000 clones, with roughly 89% found just once. This CDR3 contains 12 residues. Germline CDR1 reads SEHNR; CDR2 reads FQNEAQ (reference sequence). V was shortened by 1 base and J by 9 bases, with 9 bases between the two germline ends. The receptor was isolated from an adult with an advanced solid tumor such as melanoma, head and neck, liver or kidney cancer. This specimen was CD4+ or CD8+ T cells sorted from blood, taken in a trial of the OX40 agonist ivuxolimab. The genes are TRBV7-9 and TRBJ1-1; D unresolved. DNA of the CDR3: TGTGCCAGCAGCTTAGAGGGCCTGAAAGCTTTCTTT. Its protein product is CASSLEGLKAFF.